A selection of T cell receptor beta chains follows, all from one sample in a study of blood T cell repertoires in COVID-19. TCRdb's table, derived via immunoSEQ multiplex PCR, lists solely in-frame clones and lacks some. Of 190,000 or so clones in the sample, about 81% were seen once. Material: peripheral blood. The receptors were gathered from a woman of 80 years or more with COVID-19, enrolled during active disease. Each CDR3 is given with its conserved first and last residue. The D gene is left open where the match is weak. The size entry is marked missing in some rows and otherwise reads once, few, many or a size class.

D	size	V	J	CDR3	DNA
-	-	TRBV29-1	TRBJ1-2	CSVDGGDYGYTF	TGCAGCGTTGATGGGGGGGACTATGGCTACACCTTC
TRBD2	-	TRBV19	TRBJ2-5	CASSPQTSGGSDPETQYF	TGTGCCAGTAGTCCTCAGACTAGCGGGGGATCCGATCCGGAGACCCAGTACTTC
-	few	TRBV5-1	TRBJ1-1	CASRSQGANTEAFF	TGCGCCAGCAGATCCCAGGGCGCTAACACTGAAGCTTTCTTT
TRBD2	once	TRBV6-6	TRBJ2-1	CASKLAGVYNEQFF	TGTGCCAGCAAGCTAGCGGGAGTATACAATGAGCAGTTCTTC
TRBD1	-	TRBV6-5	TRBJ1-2	CAYRTGGTYGYTF	TGTGCCTACCGGACAGGGGGCACCTATGGCTACACCTTC
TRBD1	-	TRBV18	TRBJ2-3	CASSTTGGFDSDTQYF	TGTGCCAGCTCAACGACAGGGGGCTTTGATTCGGATACGCAGTATTTT
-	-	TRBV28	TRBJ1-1	CASSLTLYVDTEAFF	TGTGCCAGCAGTTTAACTCTTTACGTAGACACTGAAGCTTTCTTT
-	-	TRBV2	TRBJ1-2	CASSELGYGYTF	TGTGCCAGCAGTGAACTCGGCTATGGCTACACCTTC
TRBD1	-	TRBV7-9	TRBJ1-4	CASSLQGGQLFF	TGTGCCAGCAGCCTACAGGGGGGTCAACTGTTTTTT
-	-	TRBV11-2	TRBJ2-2	CASSWGTADTGELFF	TGTGCCAGCAGCTGGGGGACTGCAGACACCGGGGAGCTGTTTTTT
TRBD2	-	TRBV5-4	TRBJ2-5	CASSLAASGAVGETQYF	TGTGCCAGCAGCTTGGCCGCTAGCGGGGCCGTCGGGGAGACCCAGTACTTC
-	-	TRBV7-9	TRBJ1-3	CASSPRVSGNTIYF	TGTGCCAGCAGCCCCCGGGTTTCTGGAAACACCATATATTTT
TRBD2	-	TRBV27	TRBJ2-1	CASSRLFGTSGSEEQFF	TGTGCCAGCAGTCGTTTGTTTGGGACTAGCGGGAGTGAGGAGCAGTTCTTC
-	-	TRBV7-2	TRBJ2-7	CASSPSGARESMHEQYF	TGTGCCAGCAGCCCTTCAGGGGCGCGGGAGTCTATGCACGAGCAGTACTTC
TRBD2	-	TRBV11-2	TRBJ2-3	CASSFGLAGGRSTDTQYF	TGTGCCAGCAGCTTCGGACTAGCGGGAGGCCGTAGCACAGATACGCAGTATTTT
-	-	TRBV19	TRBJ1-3	CASRARVSGNTIYF	TGTGCCAGTAGGGCCCGTGTCTCTGGAAACACCATATATTTT
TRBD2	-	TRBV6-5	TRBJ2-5	CASSNGLAGFETQYF	TGTGCCAGCAGCAACGGACTAGCGGGGTTTGAGACCCAGTACTTC
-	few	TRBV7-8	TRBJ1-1	CASSSRAAGTEAFF	TGTGCCAGCAGCAGCAGGGCAGCGGGCACTGAAGCTTTCTTT
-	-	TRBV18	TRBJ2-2	CASSPAGNMGTGELFF	TGTGCCAGCTCACCCGCGGGGAATATGGGGACCGGGGAGCTGTTTTTT
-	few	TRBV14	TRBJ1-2	CASSQSGRANYGYTF	TGTGCCAGCAGCCAATCCGGCAGGGCTAACTATGGCTACACCTTC
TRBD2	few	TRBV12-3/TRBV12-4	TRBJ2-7	CASSLGTSGMYF	TGTGCCAGCAGTCTTGGGACTAGCGGGATGTACTTC
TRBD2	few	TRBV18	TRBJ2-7	CASSLGTSGGFPYEQYF	TGTGCCAGCTCACTAGGGACTAGCGGGGGTTTTCCTTACGAGCAGTACTTC
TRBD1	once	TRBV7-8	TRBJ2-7	CASSLTGPGYEQYF	TGTGCCAGCAGCTTGACAGGGCCCGGGTACGAGCAGTACTTC
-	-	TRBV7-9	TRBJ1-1	CASSLLTGIEAFF	TGTGCCAGCAGCTTACTAACGGGAATCGAAGCTTTCTTT
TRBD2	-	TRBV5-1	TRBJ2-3	CASSLQRGSDTQYF	TGCGCCAGCAGCTTGCAGCGGGGGTCAGATACGCAGTATTTT
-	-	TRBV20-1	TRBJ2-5	CSASGVMPGRETQYF	TGCAGTGCTAGTGGGGTGATGCCTGGGCGAGAGACCCAGTACTTC
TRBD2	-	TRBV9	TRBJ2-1	CASSSQPGGEHEQFF	TGTGCCAGCAGTTCACAACCTGGGGGGGAGCATGAGCAGTTCTTC
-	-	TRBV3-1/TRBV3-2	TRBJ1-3	CASSRASFSGNTIYF	TGTGCCAGCAGCCGGGCATCCTTCTCTGGAAACACCATATATTTT
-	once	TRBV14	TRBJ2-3	CASSHREASSTDTQYF	TGTGCCAGCAGCCACCGTGAGGCCTCTAGCACAGATACGCAGTATTTT
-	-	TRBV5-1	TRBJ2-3	CASSSSGQGTDTQYF	TGCGCCAGCAGCTCCTCGGGACAAGGCACAGATACGCAGTATTTT
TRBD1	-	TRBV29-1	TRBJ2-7	CSVDRQGGGIQYF	TGCAGCGTTGACCGACAGGGGGGGGGAATACAGTACTTC
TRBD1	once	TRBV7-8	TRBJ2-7	CASSLGQGAAYEQYF	TGTGCCAGCAGCTTAGGACAGGGGGCAGCCTACGAGCAGTACTTC
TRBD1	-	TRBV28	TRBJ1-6	CASSLGGTGHNSPLHF	TGTGCCAGCAGTTTAGGGGGGACAGGACATAATTCACCCCTCCACTTT
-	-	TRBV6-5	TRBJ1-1	CASRERLAFF	TGTGCCAGCAGGGAGCGATTGGCTTTCTTT
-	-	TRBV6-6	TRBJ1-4	CASTDLPGRGNEKLFF	TGTGCCAGCACCGACCTTCCGGGTAGGGGAAATGAAAAACTGTTTTTT
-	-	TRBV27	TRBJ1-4	CASSPSPGAGNEKLFF	TGTGCCAGCAGCCCAAGTCCAGGGGCAGGTAATGAAAAACTGTTTTTT
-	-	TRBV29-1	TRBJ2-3	CSVDRLRSIRSGAALDTQYF	TGCAGCGTTGATCGACTGAGGTCTATTCGCAGCGGAGCGGCACTAGATACGCAGTATTTT
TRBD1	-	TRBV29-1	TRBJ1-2	CSVEVLQGANYGYTF	TGCAGCGTTGAAGTCCTACAGGGGGCTAACTATGGCTACACCTTC
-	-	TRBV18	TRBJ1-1	CASSRNGHGEAFF	TGTGCCAGCTCACGAAACGGACATGGTGAAGCTTTCTTT
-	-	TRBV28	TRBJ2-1	CASIGAMSSYNEQFF	TGTGCCAGCATAGGGGCAATGAGCTCCTACAATGAGCAGTTCTTC
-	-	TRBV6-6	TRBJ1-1	CASSLHRTLNMNTEAFF	TGTGCCAGCAGTCTTCATAGGACTCTGAATATGAACACTGAAGCTTTCTTT
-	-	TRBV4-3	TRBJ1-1	CASSQTLAGATEAFF	TGCGCCAGCAGCCAAACGTTGGCAGGGGCCACTGAAGCTTTCTTT
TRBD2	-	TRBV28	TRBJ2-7	CASSLGGVLSYEQYF	TGTGCCAGCAGTTTAGGGGGGGTTCTCTCCTACGAGCAGTACTTC
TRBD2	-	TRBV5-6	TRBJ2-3	CASSLEGSLAASTDTQYF	TGTGCCAGCAGCTTGGAGGGTTCTCTAGCGGCTAGCACAGATACGCAGTATTTT
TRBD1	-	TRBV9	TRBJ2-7	CASSRYPGTGGGYEQYF	TGTGCCAGCAGCCGATACCCCGGGACAGGGGGCGGGTACGAGCAGTACTTC
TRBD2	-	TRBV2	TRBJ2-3	CASGGTSGADTQYF	TGTGCCAGCGGAGGGACTAGCGGGGCAGATACGCAGTATTTT
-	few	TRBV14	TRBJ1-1	CASSPDFRNTEAFF	TGTGCCAGCAGCCCGGACTTTAGGAACACTGAAGCTTTCTTT
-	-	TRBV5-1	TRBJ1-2	CASRDEGNYGYTF	TGCGCCAGCAGGGATGAGGGTAACTATGGCTACACCTTC
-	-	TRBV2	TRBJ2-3	CASSSLLVTDTQYF	TGTGCCAGCAGTAGTCTACTCGTCACAGATACGCAGTATTTT
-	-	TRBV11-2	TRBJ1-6	CASSYTGTSPLHF	TGTGCCAGCAGCTATACAGGGACCTCACCCCTCCACTTT
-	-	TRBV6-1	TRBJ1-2	CASSELPGRNNYGYTF	TGTGCCAGCAGTGAGTTACCGGGGAGGAATAACTATGGCTACACCTTC
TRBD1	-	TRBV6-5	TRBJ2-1	CASSYMGQDYDEQFF	TGTGCCAGCAGTTACATGGGACAGGACTACGATGAGCAGTTCTTC
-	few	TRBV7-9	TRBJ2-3	CASSLMYGRGTDTQYF	TGTGCCAGCAGCTTAATGTATGGCAGGGGAACAGATACGCAGTATTTT
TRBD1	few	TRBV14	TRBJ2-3	CASSGPPGQGARTDTQYF	TGTGCCAGCAGTGGTCCCCCGGGGCAGGGGGCAAGGACAGATACGCAGTATTTT
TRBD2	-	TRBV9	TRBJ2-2	CASSVGASGAHSTGELFF	TGTGCCAGCAGCGTAGGGGCTAGCGGGGCCCATAGCACCGGGGAGCTGTTTTTT
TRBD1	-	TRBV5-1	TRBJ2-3	CASSGDRGIWDTQYF	TGCGCCAGCAGCGGGGACAGGGGGATCTGGGATACGCAGTATTTT
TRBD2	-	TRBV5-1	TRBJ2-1	CASRGLAGKGEQFF	TGCGCCAGCAGGGGACTAGCGGGCAAAGGTGAGCAGTTCTTC
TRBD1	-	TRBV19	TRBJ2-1	CASSIMTGGFYNEQFF	TGTGCCAGTAGTATTATGACAGGGGGATTTTACAATGAGCAGTTCTTC
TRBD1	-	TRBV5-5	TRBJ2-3	CASSPSRAGQGARTDTQYF	TGTGCCAGCAGCCCAAGCCGGGCGGGACAGGGGGCGCGAACAGATACGCAGTATTTT